These T cell receptor beta chains were read from a single sample in a study of response to subunit inactivated influenza vaccine. TCRdb ran MiXCR on the RT-PCR reads and lists one entry per CDR3 protein. The profile covers 590,000 or so distinct CDR3 sequences, with around 15% appearing a single time and approximately 7.6% taken by the ten largest. Source: PBMCs from blood, taken 14 days before vaccination. These receptors all come from a man aged 45-65 years who received an inactivated influenza vaccine. CDR3s include the opening cysteine and the closing phenylalanine or tryptophan. The D gene is left open where the match is weak. Not all rows give a size; the values are once, few, many and, for expanded clones, a class.

TRBV7-8,13,NA,TRBJ2-3,TRBD2,TGTGCCAGCTTCCCGGGACTAACAGATACGCAGTATTTT,CASFPGLTDTQYF
TRBV28,17,NA,TRBJ2-3,NA,TGTGCCAGCACCGCCCTCGGGATCCTCGGCCGGGTAGATACGCAGTATTTT,CASTALGILGRVDTQYF
TRBV20-1,15,many,TRBJ1-5,NA,TGCAGTGCTAGAGATATGAGCCATAGCAATCAGCCCCAGCATTTT,CSARDMSHSNQPQHF
TRBV10-3,13,NA,TRBJ1-2,NA,TGTGCCATTACCGGGACCCCTAACTATGGCTACACCTTC,CAITGTPNYGYTF
TRBV5-1,15,few,TRBJ2-3,NA,TGCGCCAGCAGCTCCGCCGTTAGAAGGACAGATACGCAGTATTTT,CASSSAVRRTDTQYF
TRBV5-6,13,few,TRBJ1-2,NA,TGTGCCAGCAACATCCACAGGGCTCAGGGCTACACCTTC,CASNIHRAQGYTF
TRBV30,12,NA,TRBJ2-7,TRBD1,TGTGCCTGGGGGGGACAGGAATACGAGCAGTACTTC,CAWGGQEYEQYF
TRBV7-2,16,NA,TRBJ2-7,NA,TGTGCCAGCAGCTTTTTAACCTTTGCACCACTCCACGAGCAGTACTTC,CASSFLTFAPLHEQYF
TRBV29-1,11,NA,TRBJ2-3,NA,TGCAGCGTGGACCGTTCAGATACGCAGTATTTT,CSVDRSDTQYF
TRBV20-1,15,few,TRBJ2-3,NA,TGCAGTGCTAGCAGCAGGGAAGGCCCCACAGATACGCAGTATTTT,CSASSREGPTDTQYF
TRBV4-1,16,few,TRBJ1-1,NA,TGCGCCAGCAGCCAAGCGTGGTCGGGGAGTGGGACTGAAGCTTTCTTT,CASSQAWSGSGTEAFF
TRBV10-3,12,few,TRBJ2-7,NA,TGTGCCATCAGTGGCCGCAGCTACGAGCAGTACTTC,CAISGRSYEQYF
TRBV28,17,few,TRBJ2-6,NA,TGTGCCAGCAGTTTTCGGGGACTTCCCTCTGGGGCCAACGTCCTGACTTTC,CASSFRGLPSGANVLTF
TRBV6-1,14,NA,TRBJ2-1,TRBD2,TGTGCCAGCACCCCACTAGCGGCCTACAATGAGCAGTTCTTC,CASTPLAAYNEQFF
TRBV7-8,14,many,TRBJ2-2,TRBD1,TGTGCCAGCAGCTTAGCCAGGGGGACCGGGGAGCTGTTTTTT,CASSLARGTGELFF
TRBV29-1,14,NA,TRBJ2-5,NA,TGCAGCGTCGCCCGGGCGGGAACGGAAGAGACCCAGTACTTC,CSVARAGTEETQYF
TRBV29-1,12,few,TRBJ2-3,TRBD2,TGCAGCGCGGGACTAGAAACAGATACGCAGTATTTT,CSAGLETDTQYF
TRBV6-5,15,few,TRBJ2-1,NA,TGTGCCAGCAGTTACTCAGTACAGGGTGGGAATGAGCAGTTCTTC,CASSYSVQGGNEQFF
TRBV6-2/TRBV6-3,13,NA,TRBJ2-1,NA,TGTGCCAGCACCAGTGGACCGTACAATGAGCAGTTCTTC,CASTSGPYNEQFF
TRBV2,14,NA,TRBJ2-5,NA,TGTGCCAGCAGTGAGGAGGCGATCCAAGAGACCCAGTACTTC,CASSEEAIQETQYF
TRBV16,13,few,TRBJ2-1,NA,TGTGCCAGCAGCCAAATCCCAATCAATGAGCAGTTCTTC,CASSQIPINEQFF
TRBV5-6,14,few,TRBJ1-4,NA,TGTGCCAGCAGCTCGCAGAAGGGTTGGGAAAAACTGTTTTTT,CASSSQKGWEKLFF
TRBV2,13,NA,TRBJ1-4,NA,TGTGCCAGCAGTGCGGTGCCGAGCGAAAAACTGTTTTTT,CASSAVPSEKLFF
TRBV10-1,15,NA,TRBJ2-1,NA,TGCGCCAGCAGCCGGAGCACCAACTCTTACAATGAGCAGTTCTTC,CASSRSTNSYNEQFF
TRBV6-5,16,few,TRBJ2-7,NA,TGTGCCAGCAGTTACACAGTAGCGGCAAGCTCCTACGAGCAGTACTTC,CASSYTVAASSYEQYF
TRBV21-1,15,many,TRBJ1-2,NA,TGTGCCAGCAGCACAAGGTGGGGGGAAATGTGCGGCTACACCTTC,CASSTRWGEMCGYTF
TRBV20-1,14,many,TRBJ2-6,NA,TGCAGTGCTACAGGGTTGTCTGGGGCCAACGTCCTGACTTTC,CSATGLSGANVLTF
TRBV20-1,17,few,TRBJ2-3,TRBD2,TGCAGTGCTAGCGGGGGACTAGCGGGGATTAGCACAGATACGCAGTATTTT,CSASGGLAGISTDTQYF
TRBV28,17,once,TRBJ2-1,NA,TGTGCCAGCAGCCTCAGGCTCAGGGGAGGGTCCTACAATGAGCAGTTCTTC,CASSLRLRGGSYNEQFF